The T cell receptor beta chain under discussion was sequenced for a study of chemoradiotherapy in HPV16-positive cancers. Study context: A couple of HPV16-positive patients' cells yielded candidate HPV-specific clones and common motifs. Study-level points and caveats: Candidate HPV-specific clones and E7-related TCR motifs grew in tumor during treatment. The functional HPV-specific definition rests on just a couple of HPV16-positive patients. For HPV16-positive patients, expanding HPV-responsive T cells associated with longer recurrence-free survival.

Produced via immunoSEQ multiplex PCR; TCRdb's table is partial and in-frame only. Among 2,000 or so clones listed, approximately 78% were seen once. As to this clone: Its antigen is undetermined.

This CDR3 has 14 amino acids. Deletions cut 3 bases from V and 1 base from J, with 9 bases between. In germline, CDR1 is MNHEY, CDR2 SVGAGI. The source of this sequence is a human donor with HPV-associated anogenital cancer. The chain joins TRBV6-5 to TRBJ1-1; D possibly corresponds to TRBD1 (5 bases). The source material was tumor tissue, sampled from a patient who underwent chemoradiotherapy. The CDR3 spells CASSYLTGNTEAFF. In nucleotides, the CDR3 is TGTGCCAGCAGTTATCTCACAGGGAACACTGAAGCTTTCTTT.